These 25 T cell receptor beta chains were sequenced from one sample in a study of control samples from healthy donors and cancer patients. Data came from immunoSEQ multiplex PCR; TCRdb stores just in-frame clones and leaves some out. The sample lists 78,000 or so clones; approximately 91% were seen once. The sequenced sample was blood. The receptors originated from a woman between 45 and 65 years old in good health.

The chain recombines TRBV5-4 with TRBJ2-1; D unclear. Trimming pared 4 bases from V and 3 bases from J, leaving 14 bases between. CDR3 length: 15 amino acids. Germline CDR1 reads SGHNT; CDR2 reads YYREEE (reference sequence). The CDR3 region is CASSPLPKGYNEQFF. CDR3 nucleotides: TGTGCCAGCAGCCCACTACCTAAAGGCTACAATGAGCAGTTCTTC.

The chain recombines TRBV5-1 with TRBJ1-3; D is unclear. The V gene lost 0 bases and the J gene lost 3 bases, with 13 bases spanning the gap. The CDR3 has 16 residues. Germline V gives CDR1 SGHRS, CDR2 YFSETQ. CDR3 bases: TGCGCCAGCAGCTTGGCTACGGGCTCAGGTGGAAACACCATATATTTT. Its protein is CASSLATGSGGNTIYF.

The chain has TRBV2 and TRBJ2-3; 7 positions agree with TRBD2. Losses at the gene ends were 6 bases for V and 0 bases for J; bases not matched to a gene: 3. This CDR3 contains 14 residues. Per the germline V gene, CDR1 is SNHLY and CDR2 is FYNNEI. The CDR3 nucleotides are TGTGCCAGCAGCCGGGACTATAGCACAGATACGCAGTATTTT. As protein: CASSRDYSTDTQYF.

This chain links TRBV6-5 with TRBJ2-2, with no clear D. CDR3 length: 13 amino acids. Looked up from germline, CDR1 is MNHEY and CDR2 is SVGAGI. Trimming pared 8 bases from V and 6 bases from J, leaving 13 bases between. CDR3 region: CASSYIFPGELFF. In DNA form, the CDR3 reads TGTGCCAGCTCCTATATATTTCCCGGGGAGCTGTTTTTT.

CDR3 in DNA: TGTGCCAGCAGCTCCCGGGACTCGGGAAGCAATCAGCCCCAGCATTTT. This sequence encodes CASSSRDSGSNQPQHF. This rearrangement joins TRBV7-8 to TRBJ1-5, with D perhaps matching TRBD1 (5 bases). This CDR3 is 16 amino acids long. Germline V gives CDR1 SGHVS, CDR2 FQNEAQ. Trimming left V 4 bases short and J 1 base short, with 14 bases between.

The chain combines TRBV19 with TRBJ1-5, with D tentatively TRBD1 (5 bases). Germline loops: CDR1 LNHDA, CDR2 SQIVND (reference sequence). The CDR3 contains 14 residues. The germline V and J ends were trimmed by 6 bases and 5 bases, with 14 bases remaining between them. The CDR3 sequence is CASRNSDNYQPQHF. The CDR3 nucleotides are TGTGCCAGTAGAAATTCGGACAATTATCAGCCCCAGCATTTT.

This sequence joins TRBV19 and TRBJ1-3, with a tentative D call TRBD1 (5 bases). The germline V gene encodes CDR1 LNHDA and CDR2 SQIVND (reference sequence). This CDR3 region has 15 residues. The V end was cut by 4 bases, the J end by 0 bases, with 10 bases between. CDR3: CASSTGRRSGNTIYF. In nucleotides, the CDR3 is TGTGCCAGTAGTACGGGACGCCGCTCTGGAAACACCATATATTTT.

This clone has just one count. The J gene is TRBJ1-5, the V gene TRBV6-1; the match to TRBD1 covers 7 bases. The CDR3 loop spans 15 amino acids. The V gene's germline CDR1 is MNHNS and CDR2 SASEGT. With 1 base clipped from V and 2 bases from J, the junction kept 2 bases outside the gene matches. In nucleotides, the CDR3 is TGTGCCAGCAGTGAAGGAGGGGGCGGCAATCAGCCCCAGCATTTT. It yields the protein CASSEGGGGNQPQHF.

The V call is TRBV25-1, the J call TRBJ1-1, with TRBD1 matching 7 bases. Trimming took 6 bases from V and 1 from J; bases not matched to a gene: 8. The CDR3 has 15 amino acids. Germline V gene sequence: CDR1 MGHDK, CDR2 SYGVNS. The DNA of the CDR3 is TGTGCCAGCAGGACTAGGGGGCAGTCGAACACTGAAGCTTTCTTT. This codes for CASRTRGQSNTEAFF.

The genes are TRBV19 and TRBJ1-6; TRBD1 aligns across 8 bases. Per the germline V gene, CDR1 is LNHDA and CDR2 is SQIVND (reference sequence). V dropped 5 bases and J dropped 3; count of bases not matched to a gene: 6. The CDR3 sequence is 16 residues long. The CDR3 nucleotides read TGTGCCAGTAGTTCTGACAGGGGCGTCTATAATTCACCCCTCCACTTT. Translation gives CASSSDRGVYNSPLHF.

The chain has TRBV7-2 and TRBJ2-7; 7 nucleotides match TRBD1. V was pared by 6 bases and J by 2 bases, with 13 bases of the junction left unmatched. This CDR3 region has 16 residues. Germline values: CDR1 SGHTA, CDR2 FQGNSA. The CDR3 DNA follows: TGTGCCAGCAGTAAGACAGGGAATAGGGCAGCCTACGAGCAGTACTTC. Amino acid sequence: CASSKTGNRAAYEQYF.

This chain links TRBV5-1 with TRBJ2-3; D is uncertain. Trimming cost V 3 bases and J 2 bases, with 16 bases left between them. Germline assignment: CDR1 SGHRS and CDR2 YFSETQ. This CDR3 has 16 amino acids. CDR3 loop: CASSSLQRAFTDTQYF. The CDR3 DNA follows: TGCGCCAGCAGCTCCCTTCAGCGAGCTTTCACAGATACGCAGTATTTT.

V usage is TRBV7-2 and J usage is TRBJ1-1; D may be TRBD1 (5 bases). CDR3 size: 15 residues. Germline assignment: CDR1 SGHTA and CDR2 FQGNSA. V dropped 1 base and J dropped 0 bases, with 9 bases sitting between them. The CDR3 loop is CASSLGGSMNTEAFF. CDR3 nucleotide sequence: TGTGCCAGCAGCTTAGGGGGCAGCATGAACACTGAAGCTTTCTTT.

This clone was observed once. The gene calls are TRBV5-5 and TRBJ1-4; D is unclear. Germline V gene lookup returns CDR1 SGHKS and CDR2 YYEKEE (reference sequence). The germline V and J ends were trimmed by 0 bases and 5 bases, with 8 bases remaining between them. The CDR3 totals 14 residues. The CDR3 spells CASSLDLVNEKLFF. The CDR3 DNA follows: TGTGCCAGCAGCTTGGATTTGGTGAATGAAAAACTGTTTTTT.

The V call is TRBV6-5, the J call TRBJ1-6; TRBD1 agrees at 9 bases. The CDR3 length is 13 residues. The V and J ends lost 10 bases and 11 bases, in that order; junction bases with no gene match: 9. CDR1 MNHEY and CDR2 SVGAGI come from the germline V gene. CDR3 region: CATVMDRGAPLHF. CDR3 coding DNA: TGTGCCACAGTAATGGACAGGGGCGCACCCCTCCACTTT.

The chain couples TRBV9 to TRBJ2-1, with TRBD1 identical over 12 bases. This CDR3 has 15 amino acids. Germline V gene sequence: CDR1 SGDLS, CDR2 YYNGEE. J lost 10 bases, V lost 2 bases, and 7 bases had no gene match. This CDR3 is CASSVGTGGPGEQFF. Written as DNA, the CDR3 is TGTGCCAGCAGCGTTGGGACAGGGGGCCCAGGGGAGCAGTTCTTC.

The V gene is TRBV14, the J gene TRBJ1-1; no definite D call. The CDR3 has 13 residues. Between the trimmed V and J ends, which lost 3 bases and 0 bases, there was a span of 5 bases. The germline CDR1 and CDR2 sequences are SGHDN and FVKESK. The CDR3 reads CASSQEMNTEAFF. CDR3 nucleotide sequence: TGTGCCAGCAGCCAGGAAATGAACACTGAAGCTTTCTTT.

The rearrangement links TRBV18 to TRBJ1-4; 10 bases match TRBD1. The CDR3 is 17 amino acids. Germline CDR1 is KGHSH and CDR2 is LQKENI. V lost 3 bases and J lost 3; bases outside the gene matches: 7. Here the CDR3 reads CASSPGTGDPPNEKLFF. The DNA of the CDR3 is TGTGCCAGCTCACCTGGGACAGGGGATCCCCCTAATGAAAAACTGTTTTTT. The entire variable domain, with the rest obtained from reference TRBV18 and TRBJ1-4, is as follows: NAGVMQNPRHLVRRRGQEARLRCSPMKGHSHVYWYRQLPEEGLKFMVYLQKENIIDESGMPKERFSAEFPKEGPSILRIQQVVRGDSAAYFCASSPGTGDPPNEKLFFGSGTQLSVL.

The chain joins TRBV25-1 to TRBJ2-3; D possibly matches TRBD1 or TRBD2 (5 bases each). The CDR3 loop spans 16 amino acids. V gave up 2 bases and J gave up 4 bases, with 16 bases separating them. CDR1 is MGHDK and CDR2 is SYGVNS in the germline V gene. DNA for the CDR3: TGTGCCAGCAGTGAAGGGGTAGGGGAGAATCCAGATACGCAGTATTTT. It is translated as CASSEGVGENPDTQYF.

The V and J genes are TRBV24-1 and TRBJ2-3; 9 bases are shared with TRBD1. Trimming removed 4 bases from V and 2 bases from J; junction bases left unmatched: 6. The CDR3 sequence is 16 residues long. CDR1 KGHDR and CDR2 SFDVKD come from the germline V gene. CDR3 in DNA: TGTGCCACCAGTGACCCGGGACAGGGAGCCACAGATACGCAGTATTTT. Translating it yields CATSDPGQGATDTQYF.

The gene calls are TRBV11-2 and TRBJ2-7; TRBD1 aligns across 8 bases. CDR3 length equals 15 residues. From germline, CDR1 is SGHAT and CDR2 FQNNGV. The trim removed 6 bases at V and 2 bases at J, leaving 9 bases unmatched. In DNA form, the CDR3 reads TGTGCCAGCAGTCACTTTAGGACAGGGACCTACGAGCAGTACTTC. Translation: CASSHFRTGTYEQYF.

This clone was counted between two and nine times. CDR3 nucleotides: TGTGCCAGCAGGACCACTAGTTACGAGCAGTACTTC. This codes for CASRTTSYEQYF. The V and J genes are TRBV2 and TRBJ2-7, with TRBD2 as a possible D gene (5 bases). In germline, CDR1 is SNHLY, CDR2 FYNNEI. The CDR3 extends over 12 amino acids. V was clipped by 6 bases and J by 4 bases, with 10 bases between them.

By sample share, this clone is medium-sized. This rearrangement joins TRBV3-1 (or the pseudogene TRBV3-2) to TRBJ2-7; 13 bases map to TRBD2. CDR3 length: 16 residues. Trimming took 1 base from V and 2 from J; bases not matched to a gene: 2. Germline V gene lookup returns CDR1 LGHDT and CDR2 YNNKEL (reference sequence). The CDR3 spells CASSQAGLAGPYEQYF. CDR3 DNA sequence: TGTGCCAGCAGCCAAGCGGGACTAGCGGGGCCCTACGAGCAGTACTTC.

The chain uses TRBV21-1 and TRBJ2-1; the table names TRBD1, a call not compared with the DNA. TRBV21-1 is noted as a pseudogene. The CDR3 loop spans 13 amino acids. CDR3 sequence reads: CASSETWGREQFF. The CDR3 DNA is TGTGCCAGCAGCGAAACCTGGGGCCGGGAGCAGTTCTTC.

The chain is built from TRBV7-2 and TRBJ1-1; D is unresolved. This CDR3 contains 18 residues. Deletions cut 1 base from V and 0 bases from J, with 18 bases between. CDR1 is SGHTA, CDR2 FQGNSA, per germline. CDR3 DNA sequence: TGTGCCAGCAGCTTAGATATACAGACCACCGCCTTGAACACTGAAGCTTTCTTT. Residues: CASSLDIQTTALNTEAFF.